Following are 15 T cell receptor beta chains from one sample sequenced in a study of blood T cell repertoires in COVID-19. Repertoires were generated with immunoSEQ multiplex PCR, while TCRdb's copy carries only in-frame clones and drops some. The table has approximately 220,000 clones, approximately 84% seen once; the top ten hold 3%. The specimen was peripheral blood. These receptors were taken from a woman aged 25 to 45 who had recovered from COVID-19.

The V and J genes are TRBV4-1 and TRBJ2-3, with 7 bases matching TRBD1. V lost 3 bases and J lost 1; bases outside the gene matches: 7. CDR1 is MGHRA, CDR2 YSYEKL, per germline. This CDR3 is built from 16 residues. Written as DNA, the CDR3 is TGCGCCAGCAGCCACCTACAGGGGCGCCGCACAGATACGCAGTATTTT. It specifies CASSHLQGRRTDTQYF.

The chain is built from TRBV6-5 and TRBJ2-7; 11 bases match TRBD1. V lost 11 bases and J lost 2; bases outside the gene matches: 5. The CDR3 covers 13 residues. CDR1 and CDR2 (germline): MNHEY, SVGAGI. CDR3 in DNA: TGTGCCGCGGGACAGGGGGTAACCTACGAGCAGTACTTC. Translation: CAAGQGVTYEQYF.

The chain uses TRBV5-4 and TRBJ2-3, with TRBD2 identical over 13 bases. The V segment lost 0 bases and the J segment 9 bases; nucleotides outside the gene matches: 10. CDR3 length: 17 residues. Germline CDR1 and CDR2: SGHNT and YYREEE (reference sequence). Written as DNA, the CDR3 is TGTGCCAGCAGCTTGGGGACTAGCGGGGGAGGGGTAGAAACGCAGTATTTT. This gives the protein CASSLGTSGGGVETQYF. Variable domain in full (rest from reference TRBV5-4 and TRBJ2-3): ETGVTQSPTHLIKTRGQQVTLRCSSQSGHNTVSWYQQALGQGPQFIFQYYREEENGRGNFPPRFSGLQFPNYSSELNVNALELDDSALYLCASSLGTSGGGVETQYFGPGTRLTVL.

This chain uses TRBV13 with TRBJ2-7, with D perhaps TRBD2 (6 bases). Germline values: CDR1 PRHDT, CDR2 FYEKMQ (reference sequence). Trimming removed 6 bases at V and 3 bases at J, with 12 bases between. The CDR3 is 13 amino acids. Here the CDR3 reads CASRLAGIYEQYF. The CDR3 DNA reads TGTGCCAGCAGACTAGCAGGGATCTACGAGCAGTACTTC. The whole variable domain, filled in from reference TRBV13 and TRBJ2-7, reads AAGVIQSPRHLIKEKRETATLKCYPIPRHDTVYWYQQGPGQDPQFLISFYEKMQSDKGSIPDRFSAQQFSDYHSELNMSSLELGDSALYFCASRLAGIYEQYFGPGTRLTVT.

The rearrangement joins TRBV29-1 to TRBJ1-4, with D maybe TRBD1 (5 bases). CDR1 is SQVTM, CDR2 ANQGSEA, per germline. The CDR3 sequence is 11 residues long. The V end lost 5 bases, the J end lost 7 bases, and 8 bases lay between the germline ends. The CDR3 is CSVSGVEKLFF. The CDR3 DNA sequence: TGCAGCGTTTCGGGGGTTGAAAAACTGTTTTTT.

The chain combines TRBV5-1 with TRBJ2-5; 8 bases line up with TRBD1. The trim removed 4 bases at V and 1 base at J, leaving 9 bases unmatched. CDR3 length: 16 residues. The germline V gene has CDR1 SGHRS and CDR2 YFSETQ. This chain's CDR3 is CASSLSPGGSQETQYF. The CDR3 nucleotides are TGCGCCAGCAGCCTTAGCCCAGGGGGCTCCCAAGAGACCCAGTACTTC.

This clone has a handful of counts. This rearrangement joins TRBV7-2 to TRBJ2-2; TRBD2 aligns across 8 bases. CDR3 size: 15 residues. Germline V gene sequence: CDR1 SGHTA, CDR2 FQGNSA. J gave up 5 bases and V 5 bases, and 7 bases lay outside the gene matches. DNA for the CDR3: TGTGCCAGCAGCCCCCTAGCGGGCGGGACCGGGGAGCTGTTTTTT. Its translation: CASSPLAGGTGELFF.

The genes are TRBV5-1 and TRBJ2-7; the D gene is possibly TRBD2 (5 bases). The germline CDR1 and CDR2 sequences are SGHRS and YFSETQ. The V end was cut by 0 bases, the J end by 4 bases, with 14 bases between. The CDR3 runs 15 residues. CDR3 nucleotide sequence: TGCGCCAGCAGCTTGGGGACTGGGCCAGCTTACGAGCAGTACTTC. It codes for CASSLGTGPAYEQYF. Full variable domain (outside the CDR3, taken from reference TRBV5-1 and TRBJ2-7): KAGVTQTPRYLIKTRGQQVTLSCSPISGHRSVSWYQQTPGQGLQFLFEYFSETQRNKGNFPGRFSGRQFSNSRSEMNVSTLELGDSALYLCASSLGTGPAYEQYFGPGTRLTVT.

The chain links TRBV3-1 (or the pseudogene TRBV3-2) to TRBJ2-5; D is perhaps TRBD2 (6 bases). Trimming took off 0 bases at V and 4 bases at J, with 12 bases between the two ends. The CDR3 spans 15 residues. Per the germline V gene, CDR1 is LGHDT and CDR2 is YNNKEL (reference sequence). The CDR3 nucleotides are TGTGCCAGCAGCCAAGAAGGGGCGGGGAGAGAGACCCAGTACTTC. Translated: CASSQEGAGRETQYF.

V and J are TRBV30 and TRBJ2-7, with 7 positions matching TRBD1. J was trimmed by 0 bases and V by 3 bases; bases with no gene match: 5. The CDR3 has 14 residues. Germline CDR1 reads GTSNPN; CDR2 reads SVGIG (reference sequence). In nucleotides, the CDR3 is TGTGCCTGGAGCAAGGGGGACAGCTCCTACGAGCAGTACTTC. Amino acids: CAWSKGDSSYEQYF.

The chain recombines TRBV14 with TRBJ1-6; possible D gene TRBD1, 5 bases. V lost 0 bases and J 6 bases, leaving 12 bases between the germline ends. This CDR3 contains 16 residues. Germline CDR1 and CDR2: SGHDN and FVKESK. The CDR3 protein is CASSQDSTGANSPLHF. DNA for the CDR3: TGTGCCAGCAGCCAAGATAGCACAGGCGCTAATTCACCCCTCCACTTT.

This clone was detected a few times. This chain uses TRBV2 with TRBJ2-1; 10 bases map to TRBD2. Germline assignment: CDR1 SNHLY and CDR2 FYNNEI. The V segment lost 9 bases and the J segment 6 bases; nucleotides outside the gene matches: 11. There are 15 residues in the CDR3. The CDR3 here is CASSLSGRPSNEQFF. The CDR3 nucleotides read TGTGCCAGTTCACTTAGCGGGAGGCCCAGCAATGAGCAGTTCTTC.

V and J are TRBV28 and TRBJ2-3, with 11 bases that match TRBD1. CDR1 is MDHEN and CDR2 is SYDVKM in the germline V gene. This CDR3 is built from 16 residues. J gave up 4 bases and V 8 bases, and 11 bases lay outside the gene matches. The CDR3 protein is CASLPPPGQGADTQYF. The CDR3 DNA is TGTGCCAGCTTGCCCCCCCCGGGACAGGGGGCAGATACGCAGTATTTT. Variable domain in full (rest from reference TRBV28 and TRBJ2-3): DVKVTQSSRYLVKRTGEKVFLECVQDMDHENMFWYRQDPGLGLRLIYFSYDVKMKEKGDIPEGYSVSREKKERFSLILESASTNQTSMYLCASLPPPGQGADTQYFGPGTRLTVL.

The chain employs TRBV5-1 and TRBJ2-1; 13 bases agree with TRBD2. This CDR3 spans 19 amino acids. Germline V gene data show CDR1 as SGHRS and CDR2 as YFSETQ. Germline trimming cut 4 bases from V and 5 bases from J; bases unmatched to any gene: 15. CDR3 residues: CASSGLAPGLAGNNNEQFF. In DNA, the CDR3 is TGCGCCAGCAGCGGGCTAGCACCGGGACTAGCGGGAAATAACAATGAGCAGTTCTTC.

The chain couples TRBV9 to TRBJ2-7; weak D call: TRBD2 (6 bases). There are 15 residues in the CDR3. Trimming stripped 0 bases from V and 0 bases from J, with 10 bases between. Germline V gene sequence: CDR1 SGDLS, CDR2 YYNGEE. CDR3 DNA: TGTGCCAGCAGCGTAGCCGGCGGGGCCTCCTACGAGCAGTACTTC. Translated: CASSVAGGASYEQYF.